A selection of T cell receptor beta chains follows, all from one sample in a study of blood T cell repertoires in COVID-19. Profiling relied on immunoSEQ multiplex PCR, and the TCRdb table lists in-frame clones only, not all of them. The sample holds approximately 220,000 clones, about 87% seen once. The sample was PBMCs or T cells enriched from blood (not recorded which). Source of these receptors: a woman aged 25 to 39 who had recovered from COVID-19. Each CDR3 is given with its conserved first and last residue. Each record gives: D gene, J gene, V gene, clone size, CDR3 protein, CDR3 DNA. The D gene is left open where the match is weak. The size entry is marked missing in some rows and otherwise reads once, few, many or a size class.

- TRBJ1-2 TRBV6-5 - CASTRGSDGYTF TGTGCCAGCACCCGAGGGTCGGATGGCTACACCTTC
TRBD1 TRBJ2-1 TRBV7-8 - CASSLRPGQGKNNEQFF TGTGCCAGCAGCTTAAGACCCGGACAGGGAAAAAACAATGAGCAGTTCTTC
TRBD1 TRBJ1-1 TRBV6-6 - CASRWTGSDTEAFF TGTGCCAGCAGGTGGACAGGGTCGGACACTGAAGCTTTCTTT
TRBD2 TRBJ2-1 TRBV10-3 - CAISGGGAGNEQFF TGTGCCATCAGTGGCGGGGGGGCCGGCAATGAGCAGTTCTTC
- TRBJ1-1 TRBV25-1 - CASSEEGFPGAFF TGTGCCAGCAGTGAAGAGGGTTTCCCCGGGGCTTTCTTT
TRBD1 TRBJ2-6 TRBV7-2 - CASSSRQGYSKSGANVLTF TGTGCCAGCAGCTCAAGACAGGGATACTCGAAATCTGGGGCCAACGTCCTGACTTTC
TRBD1 TRBJ2-7 TRBV7-6 - CASSLAPPTGGVEQYF TGTGCCAGCAGCTTAGCGCCGCCGACAGGGGGGGTCGAGCAGTACTTC
- TRBJ1-2 TRBV9 - CASSDSGWGYTF TGTGCCAGCAGCGACTCAGGGTGGGGCTACACCTTC
- TRBJ2-3 TRBV3-1/TRBV3-2 medium-sized CASSQDLSDSSTDTQYF TGTGCCAGCAGCCAAGATCTATCGGACTCGAGCACAGATACGCAGTATTTT
TRBD1 TRBJ2-5 TRBV9 - CASSVDRGDETQYF TGTGCCAGCAGCGTAGACAGGGGGGACGAGACCCAGTACTTC
TRBD1 TRBJ1-5 TRBV3-1/TRBV3-2 - CASSQDLRTTGDNSNQPQHF TGTGCCAGCAGCCAAGACCTACGCACTACAGGGGATAATAGCAATCAGCCCCAGCATTTT
TRBD1 TRBJ2-2 TRBV5-1 - CASSARQGADTGELFF TGCGCCAGCAGCGCCCGACAGGGGGCGGACACCGGGGAGCTGTTTTTT
TRBD1 TRBJ1-2 TRBV27 - CASSLSYTGQEEGYTF TGTGCCAGCAGTTTATCGTACACGGGACAGGAAGAAGGCTACACCTTC
- TRBJ2-7 TRBV7-9 - CASSFEQLEQYF TGTGCCAGCAGCTTTGAACAGCTGGAGCAGTACTTC
- TRBJ2-3 TRBV6-2/TRBV6-3 - CASSHSDGEADTQYF TGTGCCAGCAGTCACTCGGACGGGGAAGCAGATACGCAGTATTTT
- TRBJ2-1 TRBV14 - CASSLRLGYNEQFF TGTGCCAGCAGCCTGCGACTAGGGTACAATGAGCAGTTCTTC
TRBD1 TRBJ1-4 TRBV5-6 - CASSQPTEGAANEKLFF TGTGCCAGCAGCCAACCCACGGAGGGGGCAGCTAATGAAAAACTGTTTTTT
- TRBJ2-7 TRBV7-5 - CARSTSGGVSYEQYF TGTGCCAGAAGTACAAGCGGGGGAGTATCCTACGAGCAGTACTTC
- TRBJ2-5 TRBV11-3 - CASSRRATVQETQYF TGTGCCAGCAGCAGGCGGGCCACAGTCCAAGAGACCCAGTACTTC
- TRBJ1-5 TRBV27 - CASSPGGQPQHF TGTGCCAGCAGCCCCGGAGGTCAGCCCCAGCATTTT
TRBD1 TRBJ1-1 TRBV9 - CASSARTGRNTEAFF TGTGCCAGCAGCGCGAGGACAGGGCGGAACACTGAAGCTTTCTTT
- TRBJ2-7 TRBV7-2 - CASSLLVGAGYEQYF TGTGCCAGCAGCTTACTCGTCGGTGCGGGCTACGAGCAGTACTTC
- TRBJ2-5 TRBV28 - CASSSPDLQETQYF TGTGCCAGCAGTTCCCCGGACTTACAAGAGACCCAGTACTTC
- TRBJ1-1 TRBV4-3 - CASSRSRNTEAFF TGCGCCAGCAGCCGAAGTAGGAACACTGAAGCTTTCTTT
TRBD1 TRBJ1-2 TRBV5-1 - CASSLRQGRTNYGYTF TGCGCCAGCAGCCTAAGACAGGGTCGGACCAACTATGGCTACACCTTC
TRBD2 TRBJ2-3 TRBV5-4 - CASRLAGLSTDTQYF TGTGCCAGCAGGCTAGCGGGGCTTAGCACAGATACGCAGTATTTT
- TRBJ1-6 TRBV19 once CASSTSRSSYNSPLHF TGTGCCAGTAGTACCAGTCGGAGCTCCTATAATTCACCCCTCCACTTT
TRBD2 TRBJ2-3 TRBV5-1 - CASSAGLAFGGTQYF TGCGCCAGCAGCGCCGGACTAGCGTTCGGAGGTACGCAGTATTTT
TRBD1 TRBJ1-5 TRBV5-3 - CARSNTPRQGDSNQPQHF TGTGCCAGAAGCAACACACCCCGACAGGGAGATAGCAATCAGCCCCAGCATTTT
- TRBJ1-1 TRBV7-2 - CASRLSPGQGPNTEAFF TGTGCCAGCAGATTATCGCCGGGACAAGGGCCCAACACTGAAGCTTTCTTT
- TRBJ2-2 TRBV25-1 - CASSFGPNTGELFF TGTGCCAGCAGTTTTGGGCCGAACACCGGGGAGCTGTTTTTT
TRBD1 TRBJ1-2 TRBV4-1 - CASSRDRGEGYTF TGCGCCAGCAGCCGGGACAGGGGAGAAGGCTACACCTTC
- TRBJ2-2 TRBV7-6 - CASSPPRVGSGELFF TGTGCCAGCAGCCCACCGAGGGTAGGATCCGGGGAGCTGTTTTTT
- TRBJ1-1 TRBV7-9 - CASSLTWGDTEAFF TGTGCCAGCAGCCTGACGTGGGGGGACACTGAAGCTTTCTTT
TRBD2 TRBJ2-7 TRBV6-5 - CASSSSGGLYEQYF TGTGCCAGCAGTAGTAGCGGGGGACTCTACGAGCAGTACTTC
TRBD2 TRBJ2-5 TRBV19 - CASNSGGNQETQYF TGTGCCAGTAACAGCGGGGGCAACCAAGAGACCCAGTACTTC
TRBD1 TRBJ1-3 TRBV7-2 - CASSPHQTGYSGNTIYF TGTGCCAGCAGCCCCCATCAGACAGGGTACTCTGGAAACACCATATATTTT
- TRBJ1-1 TRBV29-1 - CSVVQASYAEAFF TGCAGCGTTGTCCAGGCGTCATATGCTGAAGCTTTCTTT
TRBD1 TRBJ2-7 TRBV5-1 - CASSFRGGQGNPSYEQYF TGCGCCAGCAGCTTCAGAGGGGGACAGGGTAACCCCTCCTACGAGCAGTACTTC
- TRBJ2-7 TRBV11-2 - CASSLGLAYEQYF TGTGCCAGCAGCTTAGGGCTAGCGTACGAGCAGTACTTC
TRBD1 TRBJ2-7 TRBV10-3 - CAIRTGTGAYEQYF TGTGCCATCAGGACCGGGACAGGGGCCTACGAGCAGTACTTC
TRBD2 TRBJ2-5 TRBV7-8 once CASSLWTSGAGLEETQYF TGTGCCAGCAGCTTATGGACTAGCGGGGCCGGTCTTGAAGAGACCCAGTACTTC
TRBD1 TRBJ2-5 TRBV12-3/TRBV12-4 - CASSRDRRETQYF TGTGCCAGCAGCCGGGACAGGCGAGAGACCCAGTACTTC
TRBD1 TRBJ1-3 TRBV5-1 - CASSSSGMTGGNSGNTIYF TGCGCCAGCAGCTCCAGCGGGATGACAGGGGGCAACTCTGGAAACACCATATATTTT
- TRBJ1-1 TRBV10-3 - CAITRELNTEAFF TGTGCCATCACCCGGGAACTCAACACTGAAGCTTTCTTT
TRBD1 TRBJ1-3 TRBV7-2 - CASSLAGGVGNTIYF TGTGCCAGCAGCTTAGCAGGGGGCGTTGGAAACACCATATATTTT
TRBD1 TRBJ1-2 TRBV28 - CASSHNFNRGLGYTF TGTGCCAGCAGTCACAATTTCAACAGGGGGCTCGGCTACACCTTC
- TRBJ2-7 TRBV7-9 - CASSLVLGPSSYEQYF TGTGCCAGCAGCTTAGTTCTAGGTCCAAGCTCCTACGAGCAGTACTTC
TRBD1 TRBJ1-6 TRBV7-2 - CASSLGRDSSPLHF TGTGCCAGCAGCTTAGGTAGGGACAGTTCACCCCTCCACTTT
TRBD1 TRBJ1-5 TRBV6-5 - CASNRQGGSNQPQHF TGTGCCAGCAACCGACAGGGAGGTTCCAATCAGCCCCAGCATTTT
- TRBJ2-7 TRBV7-2 - CASSLEGGPPYEQYF TGTGCCAGCAGCTTGGAGGGCGGGCCCCCCTACGAGCAGTACTTC
- TRBJ1-1 TRBV6-2/TRBV6-3 - CASSTQGSVGTEAFF TGTGCCAGCAGCACACAGGGTTCCGTAGGTACTGAAGCTTTCTTT
TRBD1 TRBJ1-6 TRBV19 - CASSIEQGANSPLHF TGTGCCAGTAGTATAGAACAGGGGGCAAATTCACCCCTCCACTTT
TRBD1 TRBJ1-5 TRBV2 - CASSEQGADQPQHF TGTGCCAGCAGCGAACAGGGGGCCGATCAGCCCCAGCATTTT
TRBD1 TRBJ2-7 TRBV4-1 - CASSQVGQGTYEQYF TGCGCCAGCAGCCAAGTAGGACAGGGAACCTACGAGCAGTACTTC